One and the same sample provided the 31 T cell receptor beta chains below, sequenced in a study of T cells in Graves' hyperthyroidism and ophthalmopathy. Researchers amplified the TCR beta CDR3 regions from RNA transcripts. First-round RT-PCR with HTBI primers amplified the TCR CDR3 region. TCRdb re-called the multiplex PCR reads through MiXCR, storing one row per CDR3 protein. The profile shows around 530,000 distinct CDR3 sequences, roughly a sixth of them singletons. The specimen sequenced was blood. These TCRs come from a woman in her late teens or twenties with Graves' ophthalmopathy.

The gene calls are TRBV2 and TRBJ2-7, with D unresolved. V was clipped by 4 bases and J by 6 bases, with 16 bases between them. The CDR3 covers 14 residues. Looked up from germline, CDR1 is SNHLY and CDR2 is FYNNEI. As DNA, the CDR3 is TGTGCCAGCAGTGGGGCAGCTCCTACGGGCGAGCAGTACTTC. This codes for CASSGAAPTGEQYF.

This clonotype was counted only a few times. An end of the junction does not agree with germline; a read error may underlie this. The rearrangement links TRBV28 to TRBJ1-1, with 9 nucleotides matching TRBD1. CDR3 length equals 11 residues. Per germline, CDR1 MDHEN and CDR2 SYDVKM. Written as DNA, the CDR3 is TGTGCCAGCAGCGGCCCGGGACAGGGTGTCTTT. Amino acid sequence: CASSGPGQGVF.

There are a few counts of this clonotype. The chain carries TRBV7-9 and TRBJ2-7, with D possibly being TRBD2 (5 bases). There are 16 residues in the CDR3. Trimming took 1 base from V and 0 from J, leaving 13 bases between them. Germline CDR1 is SEHNR and CDR2 is FQNEAQ (reference sequence). The CDR3 here is CASSLGEAGSSYEQYF. In DNA form, the CDR3 reads TGTGCCAGCAGCTTAGGCGAGGCGGGCAGCTCCTACGAGCAGTACTTC.

This clonotype came up many times. The chain has TRBV20-1 and TRBJ2-1; 9 bases align to TRBD2. The CDR3 has 14 amino acids. With 6 bases clipped from V and 4 bases from J, the junction kept 7 bases outside the gene matches. CDR1 is DFQATT, CDR2 SNEGSKA, per germline (reference sequence). CDR3 amino acids: CSAQTSGGYNEQFF. For the CDR3, the DNA is TGCAGTGCCCAGACTAGCGGAGGATACAATGAGCAGTTCTTC.

The J gene is TRBJ2-7, the V gene TRBV20-1; 10 nucleotides align to TRBD2. The CDR3 has 15 amino acids. Germline V gene lookup returns CDR1 DFQATT and CDR2 SNEGSKA (reference sequence). After removal of 2 bases from V and 4 bases from J, the junction contained 8 bases not matched to a gene. The CDR3 nucleotides read TGCAGTGCTAGACCCCCTAGCGGGAGTAGTTACGAGCAGTACTTC. Translating gives CSARPPSGSSYEQYF.

This clonotype turned up a few times. This chain links TRBV4-1 with TRBJ2-7, with 9 bases fitting TRBD1. With 3 bases clipped from V and 4 bases from J, the junction kept 13 bases outside the gene matches. Per germline, CDR1 MGHRA and CDR2 YSYEKL. The CDR3 sequence is 17 residues long. This chain's CDR3 is CASSHPFGGTGIYEQYF. CDR3 in DNA: TGCGCCAGCAGCCACCCCTTTGGGGGGACAGGGATTTACGAGCAGTACTTC.

This rearrangement joins TRBV6-1 to TRBJ2-3; D is unclear. The CDR3 has 11 residues. Trimming left V 6 bases short and J 5 bases short, with 6 bases between. The germline V gene has CDR1 MNHNS and CDR2 SASEGT. The CDR3 is CASRKIDTQYF. The CDR3 nucleotides read TGTGCCAGCAGAAAAATAGATACGCAGTATTTT.

The rearrangement uses TRBV28 and TRBJ2-6; D remains unclear. Germline V lookup: CDR1 MDHEN, CDR2 SYDVKM. V shed 2 bases and J shed 0 bases, with 8 bases lying between them. CDR3 size: 16 residues. The CDR3 DNA reads TGTGCCAGCAGTTTACTAGGCCTCTCTGGGGCCAACGTCCTGACTTTC. This encodes CASSLLGLSGANVLTF.

The CDR3 DNA reads TGTGCCAGCGGGCCCCCAGGGGCCATCTATAATTCACCCCTCCACTTT. The encoded protein is CASGPPGAIYNSPLHF. The V and J genes are TRBV27 and TRBJ1-6, with D perhaps matching TRBD1 (6 bases). CDR1 and CDR2 from the germline V gene are MNHEY and SMNVEV (reference sequence). The CDR3 loop spans 16 amino acids. V was trimmed by 8 bases and J by 3 bases, leaving 17 bases between them.

This clonotype came up many times. The chain joins TRBV28 to TRBJ2-1, with 14 bases lining up with TRBD2. The junction had 9 bases not matched to a gene; V was cut back by 9 bases and J by 8 bases. The CDR3 spans 15 residues. CDR1 MDHEN and CDR2 SYDVKM come from the germline V gene. The CDR3 protein is CASLGTSGSFYEQFF. CDR3 coding DNA: TGTGCCAGTCTTGGGACTAGCGGGAGTTTTTATGAGCAGTTCTTC.

This clonotype has more than one count but fewer than ten. The chain's CDR3 is CASSQGGTGEQFF. In nucleotides, the CDR3 is TGTGCCAGCAGCCAAGGGGGGACCGGTGAGCAGTTCTTC. The J gene is TRBJ2-1, the V gene TRBV14, with D perhaps being TRBD1 or TRBD2 (5 bases each). V was pared by 1 base and J by 9 bases, with 10 bases between. The CDR3 covers 13 residues. Germline CDR1 and CDR2: SGHDN and FVKESK.

This clonotype was picked up many times. The V and J genes are TRBV20-1 and TRBJ1-2; possibly TRBD1 for D (5 bases). The germline gives CDR1 DFQATT, CDR2 SNEGSKA (reference sequence). The CDR3 is 13 residues long. V lost 5 bases and J 4 bases, leaving 14 bases between the germline ends. The CDR3 bases are TGCAGTGCTTATCAGGGAGTGAGCTATGGCTACACCTTC. It codes for CSAYQGVSYGYTF.

This clonotype came up a few times. The chain joins TRBV28 to TRBJ2-5; D is perhaps TRBD1 or TRBD2 (5 bases each). The germline V gene encodes CDR1 MDHEN and CDR2 SYDVKM. This CDR3 is built from 15 residues. Trimming stripped 7 bases from V and 4 bases from J, with 19 bases between. The CDR3 reads CASTQRGGGRETQYF. For the CDR3, the DNA is TGTGCCAGCACTCAACGGGGTGGGGGACGAGAGACCCAGTACTTC.

This clonotype showed up many times. The chain is built from TRBV3-1 and TRBJ2-7; D ambiguous. Deletions cut 4 bases from V and 2 bases from J, with 18 bases between. The CDR3 runs to 16 residues. The V gene's germline CDR1 is LGHDT and CDR2 YNNKEL (reference sequence). The CDR3 reads CASSLSISTTPYEQYF. The DNA of the CDR3 is TGTGCCAGCAGCCTCAGTATTTCTACTACTCCCTACGAGCAGTACTTC.

This clonotype was seen many times. The chain is built from TRBV7-2 and TRBJ2-7; the match to TRBD1 covers 8 bases. CDR3 length: 14 amino acids. J lost 5 bases, V lost 1 base, and 4 bases had no gene match. CDR1 and CDR2 from the germline V gene are SGHTA and FQGNSA. The CDR3 DNA reads as TGTGCCAGCAGCTTAGGGGACAGGCCCAACGAGCAGTACTTC. Translation gives CASSLGDRPNEQYF.

This clonotype was counted ten times or more. This chain links TRBV28 with TRBJ2-3, with D unclear. This CDR3 region has 15 residues. V was shortened by 2 bases and J by 0 bases, with 9 bases between the two germline ends. Germline assignment: CDR1 MDHEN and CDR2 SYDVKM. CDR3 residues: CASSLMGISTDTQYF. CDR3 DNA: TGTGCCAGCAGTTTAATGGGCATTAGCACAGATACGCAGTATTTT.

This clonotype was observed a handful of times. V and J are TRBV2 and TRBJ2-2, with 9 bases matching TRBD1. The germline CDR1 and CDR2 sequences are SNHLY and FYNNEI. V was pared by 6 bases and J by 7 bases, with 9 bases of the junction left unmatched. This CDR3 spans 15 amino acids. The CDR3 DNA is TGTGCCAGCAGGGAATTACAGGGGGCCATCGGGGAGCTGTTTTTT. This gives the protein CASRELQGAIGELFF.

The chain employs TRBV6-1 and TRBJ1-6, with 7 bases aligning to TRBD1. J gave up 10 bases and V 5 bases, and 8 bases lay outside the gene matches. Germline loops: CDR1 MNHNS, CDR2 SASEGT. This CDR3 comprises 14 residues. The chain's CDR3 is CASSPNRGYSPLHF. CDR3 DNA sequence: TGTGCCAGCAGTCCAAACAGGGGTTACTCACCCCTCCACTTT.

The J gene is TRBJ1-3, the V gene TRBV15, with no clear D. Trimming took 6 bases from V and 0 from J, leaving 12 bases between them. The germline V gene encodes CDR1 LNHNV and CDR2 YYDKDF (reference sequence). There are 15 residues in the CDR3. The CDR3 loop is CATRPVDDSGNTIYF. In nucleotides, the CDR3 is TGTGCCACCAGGCCGGTGGACGACTCTGGAAACACCATATATTTT.

The CDR3 sequence is CASSPPASGRADGWFF. CDR3 coding DNA: TGTGCCAGCAGCCCCCCCGCCAGCGGGAGGGCCGACGGTTGGTTCTTC. The genes are TRBV7-2 and TRBJ2-1; 10 bases are a match to TRBD2. CDR3 length: 16 amino acids. Germline CDR1 SGHTA, CDR2 FQGNSA. Trimming took 5 bases from V and 15 from J; bases not matched to a gene: 19.

This clonotype was seen repeatedly, ten times or more. The chain carries TRBV28 and TRBJ2-3; 8 bases align to TRBD2. The V segment lost 7 bases and the J segment 6 bases; nucleotides outside the gene matches: 6. CDR1 is MDHEN and CDR2 is SYDVKM in the germline V gene. CDR3 size: 13 residues. CDR3 sequence reads: CASTSGRADTQYF. The CDR3 DNA is TGTGCCAGCACCAGCGGGAGAGCCGATACGCAGTATTTT.

This clonotype has just a few counts. CDR3 loop: CASSSAGTASYEQYF. CDR3 DNA sequence: TGTGCCAGCAGTTCCGCCGGGACAGCCTCCTACGAGCAGTACTTC. J is TRBJ2-7 and V is TRBV12-3 or TRBV12-4, with 7 bases identical to TRBD1. V shed 4 bases and J 0 bases; nucleotides not matched to a gene: 6. This CDR3 comprises 15 residues.

In this sample, this clonotype turned up a few times. The V call is TRBV3-1, the J call TRBJ2-2; maybe TRBD2 (6 bases). The V and J ends lost 1 base and 5 bases respectively, with 14 bases between them. Germline V gene lookup returns CDR1 LGHDT and CDR2 YNNKEL (reference sequence). CDR3 length: 16 residues. CDR3 sequence (DNA): TGTGCCAGCAGCCAAGGGCCCGGGGGAAGGACCGGGGAGCTGTTTTTT. It is translated as CASSQGPGGRTGELFF.

At least ten counts were recorded for this clonotype. This rearrangement joins TRBV9 to TRBJ2-7, with 8 positions matching TRBD1. J lost 3 bases, V lost 3 bases, and 5 bases had no gene match. The CDR3 spans 14 residues. Germline V gene sequence: CDR1 SGDLS, CDR2 YYNGEE. In DNA, the CDR3 is TGTGCCAGCAGCGACGGGACAGGAGTCTACGAGCAGTACTTC. Protein: CASSDGTGVYEQYF.

This clonotype was seen at least ten times. The rearrangement uses TRBV3-1 and TRBJ1-5; TRBD1 is a possible D gene (6 bases). The CDR3 spans 15 residues. Trimming left V 4 bases short and J 3 bases short, with 13 bases between. Germline V CDR1 and CDR2: LGHDT, YNNKEL (reference sequence). The CDR3 loop is CASSRSTGINQPQHF. The CDR3 nucleotides read TGTGCCAGCAGCCGATCTACAGGGATCAATCAGCCCCAGCATTTT.

This clonotype was detected a few times. The chain combines TRBV20-1 with TRBJ2-2, with D perhaps TRBD2 (6 bases). The V end lost 2 bases, the J end lost 8 bases, and 15 bases lay between the germline ends. There are 14 residues in the CDR3. Germline V gives CDR1 DFQATT, CDR2 SNEGSKA (reference sequence). CDR3 loop: CSARMGGFPGELFF. The CDR3 DNA follows: TGCAGTGCTAGAATGGGGGGTTTTCCAGGGGAGCTGTTTTTT.

With respect to this clonotype: This clone may be a read error of a much larger clone one base away. The gene calls are TRBV7-9 and TRBJ2-3; 9 bases are shared with TRBD1. Germline lookup yields CDR1 SEHNR and CDR2 FQNEAQ (reference sequence). With V trimmed by 8 bases and J by 7 bases, 13 bases remained unmatched. The CDR3 sequence is 15 residues long. CDR3 residues: CASGPRDRAGHTQYF. As DNA, the CDR3 is TGTGCCAGCGGCCCCCGGGACAGGGCTGGGCATACGCAGTATTTT.

Many counts were recorded for this clonotype. The V gene is TRBV12-3 or TRBV12-4, the J gene TRBJ1-5, with D hard to call. The CDR3 length is 13 residues. The V and J ends lost 5 bases and 0 bases respectively, with 5 bases between them. DNA for the CDR3: TGTGCCAGCAGTATCGATAGCAATCAGCCCCAGCATTTT. Amino acid sequence: CASSIDSNQPQHF.

A word on this clonotype: This may arise from a read error, as a much more abundant clone is one base away. The chain is built from TRBV20-1 and TRBJ2-2; perhaps TRBD2 as D (6 bases). The CDR3 covers 14 residues. The germline gives CDR1 DFQATT, CDR2 SNEGSKA (reference sequence). Trimming removed 1 base at V and 1 base at J, with 7 bases between. The CDR3 bases are TGCAGTGCTAGAGGGGGAGGGAACACCGGGGAGCTGTTTTTT. Amino acids: CSARGGGNTGELFF.

A word on this clonotype: A much larger clone is a single base away; this may be a read error. This chain connects TRBV20-1 to TRBJ2-3; TRBD1 or TRBD2 may be the D gene (6 bases each). The CDR3 is 17 amino acids. Germline loops: CDR1 DFQATT, CDR2 SNEGSKA (reference sequence). CDR3: CSAREGGKTLSTGTQYF. CDR3 coding DNA: TGCAGTGCTAGAGAAGGGGGGAAAACCCTTTCCACAGGTACGCAGTATTTT.

This clonotype was counted between two and nine times. The chain links TRBV4-3 to TRBJ2-2; D perhaps matches TRBD2 (5 bases). This CDR3 has 13 residues. The germline CDR1 and CDR2 sequences are LGHNA and YSLEER. With 1 base removed from V and 7 bases from J, the gap between germline ends came to 7 bases. For the CDR3, the DNA is TGCGCCAGCAGCCAAGGCGGGTACGGGGAGCTGTTTTTT. Translated, it gives CASSQGGYGELFF.